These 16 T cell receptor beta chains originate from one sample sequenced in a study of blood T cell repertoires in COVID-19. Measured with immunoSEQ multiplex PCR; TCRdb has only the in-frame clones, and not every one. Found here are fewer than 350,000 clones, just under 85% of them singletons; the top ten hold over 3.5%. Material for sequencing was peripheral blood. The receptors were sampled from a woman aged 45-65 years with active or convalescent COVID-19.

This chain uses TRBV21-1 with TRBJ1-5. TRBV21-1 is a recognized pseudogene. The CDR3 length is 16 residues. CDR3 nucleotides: TGTGCCAGCAGCAAAGCGGGGGGGGGCGGCAATCAGCCCCAGCATTTT. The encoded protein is CASSKAGGGGNQPQHF.

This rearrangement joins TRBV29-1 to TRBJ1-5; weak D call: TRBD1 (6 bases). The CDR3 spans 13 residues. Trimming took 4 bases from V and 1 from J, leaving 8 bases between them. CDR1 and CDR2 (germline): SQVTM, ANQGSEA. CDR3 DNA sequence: TGCAGCGTTGTCCAGGGGAGCAATCAGCCCCAGCATTTT. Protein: CSVVQGSNQPQHF.

The CDR3 coding sequence is TGTGCCAGCACCGGGGACAGACTCGAGCAGTACTTC. This gives the protein CASTGDRLEQYF. The rearrangement uses TRBV2 and TRBJ2-7, with 7 bases that match TRBD1. CDR1 and CDR2 (germline): SNHLY, FYNNEI. J lost 6 bases, V lost 7 bases, and 6 bases had no gene match. There are 12 residues in the CDR3.

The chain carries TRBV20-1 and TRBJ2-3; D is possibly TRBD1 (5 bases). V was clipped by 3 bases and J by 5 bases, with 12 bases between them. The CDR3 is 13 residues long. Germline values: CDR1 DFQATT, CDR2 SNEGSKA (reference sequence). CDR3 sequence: CSASAGIRDTQYF. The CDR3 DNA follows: TGCAGTGCTAGTGCAGGGATTAGAGATACGCAGTATTTT.

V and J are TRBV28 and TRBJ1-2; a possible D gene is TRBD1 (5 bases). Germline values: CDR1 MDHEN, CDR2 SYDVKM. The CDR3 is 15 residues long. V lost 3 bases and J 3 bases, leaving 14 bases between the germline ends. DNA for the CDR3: TGTGCCAGCAGTTTGGCCGTGGGGGGGGACTATGGCTACACCTTC. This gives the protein CASSLAVGGDYGYTF.

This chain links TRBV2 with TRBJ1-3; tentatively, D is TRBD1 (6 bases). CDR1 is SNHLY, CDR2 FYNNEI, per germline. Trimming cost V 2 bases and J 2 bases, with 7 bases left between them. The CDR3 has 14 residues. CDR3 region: CASSERTAGNTIYF. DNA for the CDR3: TGTGCCAGCAGTGAAAGGACAGCTGGAAACACCATATATTTT.

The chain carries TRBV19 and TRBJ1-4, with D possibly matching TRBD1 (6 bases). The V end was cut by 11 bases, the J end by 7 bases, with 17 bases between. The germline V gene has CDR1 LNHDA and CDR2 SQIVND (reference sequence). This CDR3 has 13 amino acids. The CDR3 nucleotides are TGTGCCTCCCGAGGGGGGGCCCGTGAAAAACTGTTTTTT. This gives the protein CASRGGAREKLFF.

The chain's CDR3 is CASRVSRGPYNEQFF. In nucleotides, the CDR3 is TGTGCCAGCAGAGTCAGCAGGGGGCCCTACAATGAGCAGTTCTTC. The chain joins TRBV6-5 to TRBJ2-1; 8 nucleotides align to TRBD1. V lost 6 bases to trimming and J lost 2 bases; unmatched junction nucleotides: 6. Germline V gene data show CDR1 as MNHEY and CDR2 as SVGAGI. The CDR3 is 15 residues long.

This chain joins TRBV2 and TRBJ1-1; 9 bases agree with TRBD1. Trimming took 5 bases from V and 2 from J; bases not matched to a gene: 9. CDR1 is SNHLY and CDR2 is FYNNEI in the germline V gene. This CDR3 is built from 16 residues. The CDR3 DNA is TGTGCCAGCAGTTCTGACAGGGGGGCGTTCAACACTGAAGCTTTCTTT. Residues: CASSSDRGAFNTEAFF.

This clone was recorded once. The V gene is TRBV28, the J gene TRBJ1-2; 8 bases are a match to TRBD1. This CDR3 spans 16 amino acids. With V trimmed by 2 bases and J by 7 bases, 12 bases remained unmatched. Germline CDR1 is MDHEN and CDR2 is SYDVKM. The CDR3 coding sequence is TGTGCCAGCAGTTTAATCGGGTCGCAGGGGGCAGCTGGCTACACCTTC. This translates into CASSLIGSQGAAGYTF.

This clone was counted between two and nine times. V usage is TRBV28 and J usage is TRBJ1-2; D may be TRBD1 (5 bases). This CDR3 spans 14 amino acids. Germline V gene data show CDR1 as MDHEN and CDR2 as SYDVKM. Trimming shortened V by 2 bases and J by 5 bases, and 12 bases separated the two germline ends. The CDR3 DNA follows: TGTGCCAGCAGTTTAAGGGCAGGGCGTTATGGCTACACCTTC. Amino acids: CASSLRAGRYGYTF.

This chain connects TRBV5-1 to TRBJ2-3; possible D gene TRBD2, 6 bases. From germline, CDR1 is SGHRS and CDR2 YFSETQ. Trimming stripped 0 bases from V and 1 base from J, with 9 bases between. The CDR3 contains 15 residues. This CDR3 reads CASSLVLARTDTQYF. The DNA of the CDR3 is TGCGCCAGCAGCTTGGTTCTAGCGCGCACAGATACGCAGTATTTT.

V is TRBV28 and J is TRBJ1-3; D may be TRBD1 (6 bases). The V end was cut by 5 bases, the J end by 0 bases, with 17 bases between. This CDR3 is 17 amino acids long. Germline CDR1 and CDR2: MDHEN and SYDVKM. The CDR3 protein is CASSASTGPSSGNTIYF. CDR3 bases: TGTGCCAGCAGTGCATCGACAGGTCCATCCTCTGGAAACACCATATATTTT.

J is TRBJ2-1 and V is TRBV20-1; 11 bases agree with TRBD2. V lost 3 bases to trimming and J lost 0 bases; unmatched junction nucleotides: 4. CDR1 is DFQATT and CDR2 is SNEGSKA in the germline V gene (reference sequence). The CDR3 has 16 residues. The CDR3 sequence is CSASGGTSGSYNEQFF. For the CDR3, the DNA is TGCAGTGCTAGTGGCGGGACTAGCGGCTCCTACAATGAGCAGTTCTTC.

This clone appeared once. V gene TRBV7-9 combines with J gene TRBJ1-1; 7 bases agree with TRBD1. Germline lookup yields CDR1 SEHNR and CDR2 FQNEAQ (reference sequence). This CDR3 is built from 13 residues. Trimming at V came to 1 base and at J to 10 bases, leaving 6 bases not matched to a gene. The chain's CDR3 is CASSLEGQSRAFF. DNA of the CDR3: TGTGCCAGCAGCTTAGAGGGACAGAGTAGAGCTTTCTTT.

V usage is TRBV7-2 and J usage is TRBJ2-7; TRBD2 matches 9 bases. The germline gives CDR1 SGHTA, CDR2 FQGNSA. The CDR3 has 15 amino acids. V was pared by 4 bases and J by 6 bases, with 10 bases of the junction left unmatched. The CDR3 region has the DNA TGTGCCAGCAGCTGGTGGAGTAGCGGGAGTACCGAGCAGTACTTC. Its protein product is CASSWWSSGSTEQYF.